This T cell receptor (beta chain) appears in the sequencing data of a study of blood T cell repertoires in COVID-19 (dated by TCRdb to 2020 to 2022). About the full investigation: Collaborator samples came from the United States, Italy and Spain and covered acute and convalescent phases of COVID-19. The material from the prospective study consisted of cDNA or gDNA derived from T cells, B-cell-depleted T cells, or PBMCs. Deeply sampled blood TCRbeta repertoires from subjects exposed to, actively infected with, or recovered from COVID-19 were included in the dataset. The repertoires were made available in a free public database intended to serve as a resource for research on the immune response to SARS-CoV-2. The samples were drawn from the first 160 participants of the ongoing ImmuneRACE study and from 950 to 1,500 subjects provided by 6 global collaborators. Sample metadata almost always included a de-identified subject ID, COVID-19 status, age in years and sex. HLA class I and class II types, where available, came from metadata supplied by the sample provider rather than from assay-based typing. Overall results and qualifications from the work: The amount of clinical and demographic metadata varied by source and participant and was provided uncurated.

For CDR1 and CDR2, the germline V gene (reference sequence) lists LGHDT and YNNKEL. V loses 8 bases of germline sequence and J loses 9 bases, and the interval between the two ends is 23 bases. The CDR3 runs 16 residues from the cysteine to the phenylalanine. CDR3 DNA only is kept here, 48 bases in frame from base 1. Whole blood was collected in K2EDTA tubes by collaborating institutions according to the institutions' own protocols. For TCRbeta analysis, collaborators shipped samples in one of three forms: frozen whole blood, isolated PBMCs, or DNA extracted from either of those sample types. The immunoSEQ Assay, a bias-controlled multiplex PCR, was used to amplify TCRbeta CDR3 regions from genomic DNA. From the authors' description of their analysis: The number of nucleated cells in each sample was estimated by amplification of reference gene primers within the assay. To quantify the absolute abundance of each unique TCRbeta CDR3 rearrangement, sequence reads were collapsed and filtered. Productive Simpson clonality was computed per sample as the square root of Simpson's diversity index over productive rearrangements. This is the immuneACCESS table as TCRdb keeps it, with only in-frame sequences that have V and J called. A part of the clones is gone; compared with another copy, unresolved V genes explain less than half, and the rest is unexplained. V, J and clone size are taken as reported in that table, and D and trimming were inferred from the DNA itself. The sample table shows 60,000 or so clones, and approximately 80% are seen once. The ten largest clones capture roughly 3.5% of the sample.

Comment on this clone: Its specific antigen is unknown. Base qualities were left out, and no much larger clone turns up one base away.

The rearranged chain carries TRBV3-1 (or the pseudogene TRBV3-2) and TRBJ1-6; confidence is insufficient to name the D gene. Source material: peripheral blood. The sequence derives from a man aged 55 to 70 with acute or convalescent COVID-19. The DNA is as follows: TGTGCCAGCCTTTGGGGAGGGCCCAACCTTGGTTCACCCCTCCACTTT. Translated, it reads CASLWGGPNLGSPLHF.